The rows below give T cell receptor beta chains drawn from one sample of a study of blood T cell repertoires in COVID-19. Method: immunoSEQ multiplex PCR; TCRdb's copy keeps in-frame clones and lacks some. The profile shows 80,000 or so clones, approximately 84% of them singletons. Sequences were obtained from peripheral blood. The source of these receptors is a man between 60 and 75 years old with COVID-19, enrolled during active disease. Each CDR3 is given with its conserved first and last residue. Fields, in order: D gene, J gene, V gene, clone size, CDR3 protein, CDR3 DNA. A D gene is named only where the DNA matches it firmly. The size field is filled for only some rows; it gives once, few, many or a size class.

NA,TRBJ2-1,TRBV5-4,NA,CASWGESNEQFF,TGTGCCAGCTGGGGGGAAAGCAATGAGCAGTTCTTC
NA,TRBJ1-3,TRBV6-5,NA,CASSYEAYSGNTIYF,TGTGCCAGCAGTTACGAGGCCTACTCTGGAAACACCATATATTTT
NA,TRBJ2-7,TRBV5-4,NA,CASSLWPLSYEQYF,TGTGCCAGCAGCTTGTGGCCGCTTTCCTACGAGCAGTACTTC
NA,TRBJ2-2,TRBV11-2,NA,CASSFPGTNTGELFF,TGTGCCAGCAGCTTCCCAGGAACGAACACCGGGGAGCTGTTTTTT
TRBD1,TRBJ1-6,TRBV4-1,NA,CASSQFGQGNYNSPLHF,TGCGCCAGCAGCCAGTTCGGACAGGGAAACTATAATTCACCCCTCCACTTT
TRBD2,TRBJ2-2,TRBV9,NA,CASSLGTSGRVGELFF,TGTGCCAGCAGTCTCGGGACTAGCGGGAGGGTCGGGGAGCTGTTTTTT
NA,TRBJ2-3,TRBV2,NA,CASSPGSYTDTQYF,TGTGCCAGCAGCCCCGGGTCTTATACAGATACGCAGTATTTT
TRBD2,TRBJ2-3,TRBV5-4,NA,CASSPWGLAGGGGTDTQYF,TGTGCCAGCAGCCCCTGGGGACTAGCGGGGGGCGGAGGCACAGATACGCAGTATTTT
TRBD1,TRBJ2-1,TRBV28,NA,CASSLTSGQFYNEQFF,TGTGCCAGCAGTCTCACCTCGGGACAGTTCTACAATGAGCAGTTCTTC
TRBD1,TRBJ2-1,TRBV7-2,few,CASRPGQGAGFEQFF,TGTGCCAGCAGACCGGGACAGGGGGCGGGATTTGAGCAGTTCTTC
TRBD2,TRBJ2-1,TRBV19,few,CASSYAGEYNEQFF,TGTGCCAGTAGTTATGCGGGGGAATACAATGAGCAGTTCTTC
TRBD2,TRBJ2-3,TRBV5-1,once,CASSLARSSGRLSTDTQYF,TGCGCCAGCAGCTTGGCCCGGTCTAGCGGGAGATTGAGCACAGATACGCAGTATTTT
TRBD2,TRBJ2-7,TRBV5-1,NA,CASSFQRASGTYEQYF,TGCGCCAGCAGCTTCCAAAGGGCTAGCGGGACCTACGAGCAGTACTTC
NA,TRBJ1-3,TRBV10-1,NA,CASSESGRNTIYF,TGCGCCAGCAGTGAGTCCGGGAGAAACACCATATATTTT
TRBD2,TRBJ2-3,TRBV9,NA,CASTPGASGGMGDTQYF,TGTGCCAGCACCCCCGGGGCTAGCGGGGGGATGGGAGATACGCAGTATTTT
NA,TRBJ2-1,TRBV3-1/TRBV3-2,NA,CASSQEEGGEQFF,TGTGCCAGCAGCCAAGAAGAGGGTGGTGAGCAGTTCTTC
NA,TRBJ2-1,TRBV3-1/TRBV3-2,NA,CASSQDEKNEQFF,TGTGCCAGCAGCCAAGATGAGAAGAATGAGCAGTTCTTC
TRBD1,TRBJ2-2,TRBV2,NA,CASSEWTGFTGELFF,TGTGCCAGCAGTGAATGGACAGGTTTCACCGGGGAGCTGTTTTTT
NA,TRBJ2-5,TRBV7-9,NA,CASSTLRDAGGTQYF,TGTGCCAGCAGCACCCTCCGGGACGCCGGGGGGACCCAGTACTTC
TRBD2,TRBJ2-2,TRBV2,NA,CASSELAETGELFF,TGTGCCAGCAGTGAACTAGCGGAGACCGGGGAGCTGTTTTTT
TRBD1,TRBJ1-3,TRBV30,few,CAWSVTGASGNTIYF,TGTGCCTGGAGTGTTACAGGGGCCTCTGGAAACACCATATATTTT
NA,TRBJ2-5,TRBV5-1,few,CASSSGFQETQYF,TGCGCCAGCAGCTCAGGGTTCCAAGAGACCCAGTACTTC
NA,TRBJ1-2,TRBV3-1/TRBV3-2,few,CASSQDVAGANYGYTF,TGTGCCAGCAGCCAAGATGTCGCAGGGGCTAACTATGGCTACACCTTC
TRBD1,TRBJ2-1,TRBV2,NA,CASNRTPAGGNEQFF,TGTGCCAGCAACCGAACCCCCGCAGGGGGCAATGAGCAGTTCTTC
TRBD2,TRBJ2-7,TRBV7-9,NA,CASSHPRDRSTSGSYEQYF,TGTGCCAGCAGTCACCCCCGGGACAGATCGACTAGCGGTAGCTACGAGCAGTACTTC
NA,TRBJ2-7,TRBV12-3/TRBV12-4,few,CASSFGAYEQYF,TGTGCCAGCAGTTTTGGGGCTTACGAGCAGTACTTC
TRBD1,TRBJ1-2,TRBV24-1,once,CATSDTNRGQNYGYTF,TGTGCCACCAGTGACACCAACAGGGGGCAAAACTATGGCTACACCTTC
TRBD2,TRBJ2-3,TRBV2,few,CASSVRLAVEDTQYF,TGTGCCAGCAGTGTCCGGCTAGCGGTGGAGGATACGCAGTATTTT
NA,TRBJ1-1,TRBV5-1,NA,CASSSTPPMNTEAFF,TGCGCCAGCAGCTCGACACCACCGATGAACACTGAAGCTTTCTTT
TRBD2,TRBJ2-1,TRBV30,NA,CAWSRTSGRADEQFF,TGTGCCTGGAGCCGAACTAGCGGGAGGGCCGATGAGCAGTTCTTC
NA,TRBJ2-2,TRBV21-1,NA,CASSKDGFQPDTQGNTGELFF,TGTGCCAGCAGCAAAGATGGGTTCCAGCCTGATACGCAGGGGAACACCGGGGAGCTGTTTTTT
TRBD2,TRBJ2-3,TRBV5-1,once,CASSLRASGRANTQYF,TGCGCCAGCAGCCTGCGGGCTAGCGGGAGAGCAAATACGCAGTATTTT
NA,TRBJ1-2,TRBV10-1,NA,CASSEGGDYGYTF,TGCGCCAGCAGTGAGGGGGGGGATTATGGCTACACCTTC
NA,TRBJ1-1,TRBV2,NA,CASSDLGLLDEAFF,TGTGCCAGCAGTGACCTAGGACTTTTGGATGAAGCTTTCTTT
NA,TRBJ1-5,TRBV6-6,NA,CASSYSQENEKAQHF,TGTGCCAGCAGTTACTCACAGGAAAACGAGAAGGCCCAGCATTTT
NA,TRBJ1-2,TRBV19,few,CASMEGQASNYGYTF,TGTGCCAGTATGGAGGGGCAGGCCTCAAACTATGGCTACACCTTC
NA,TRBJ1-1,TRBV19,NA,CASSIKGDTEAFF,TGTGCCAGTAGTATTAAAGGGGACACTGAAGCTTTCTTT
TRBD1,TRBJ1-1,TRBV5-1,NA,CASSSGQGLTEAFF,TGCGCCAGCAGCTCTGGACAGGGGTTGACTGAAGCTTTCTTT
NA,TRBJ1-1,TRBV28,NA,CATGAGANTEAFF,TGTGCCACCGGGGCAGGGGCGAACACTGAAGCTTTCTTT
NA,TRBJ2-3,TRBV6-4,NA,CASSDYETPPGHTSRCTDTQYF,TGTGCCAGCAGTGACTATGAGACCCCACCGGGACACACATCCCGATGCACAGATACGCAGTATTTT
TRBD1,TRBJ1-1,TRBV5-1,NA,CASSSTGGAETEAFF,TGCGCCAGCAGCTCGACAGGGGGCGCGGAGACTGAAGCTTTCTTT
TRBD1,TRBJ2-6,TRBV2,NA,CASSALRGQTGANVLTF,TGTGCCAGCAGTGCTCTCAGGGGGCAGACTGGGGCCAACGTCCTGACTTTC
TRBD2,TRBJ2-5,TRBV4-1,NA,CASSPGTSGTQETQYF,TGCGCCAGCAGCCCGGGGACTAGCGGGACCCAAGAGACCCAGTACTTC
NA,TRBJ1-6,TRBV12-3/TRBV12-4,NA,CASSPIRNSPLHF,TGTGCCAGCAGTCCAATCAGGAATTCACCCCTCCACTTT
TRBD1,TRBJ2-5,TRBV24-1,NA,CATSETGQAAETQYF,TGTGCCACCAGTGAAACGGGACAGGCAGCAGAGACCCAGTACTTC
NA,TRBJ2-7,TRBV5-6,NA,CASSREDEQYF,TGTGCCAGCAGTCGAGAGGACGAGCAGTACTTC
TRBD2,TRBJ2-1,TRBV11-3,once,CASSRGTSMKNEQFF,TGTGCCAGCAGCCGAGGGACTAGCATGAAGAATGAGCAGTTCTTC
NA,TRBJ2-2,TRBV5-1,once,CASMVRRGVGELFF,TGCGCCAGCATGGTCCGGAGGGGAGTCGGGGAGCTGTTTTTT
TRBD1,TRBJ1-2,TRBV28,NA,CASSLRGPYGYTF,TGTGCCAGCAGTTTAAGGGGGCCCTATGGCTACACCTTC
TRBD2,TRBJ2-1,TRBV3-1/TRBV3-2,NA,CASSHRASGRGGNEQFF,TGTGCCAGCAGCCATCGGGCTAGCGGGAGGGGGGGGAATGAGCAGTTCTTC
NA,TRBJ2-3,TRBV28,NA,CASSRQNPDTQYF,TGTGCCAGCAGCCGTCAGAATCCAGATACGCAGTATTTT
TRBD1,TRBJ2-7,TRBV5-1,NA,CASSLLQGALDEQYF,TGCGCCAGCAGCTTGCTCCAGGGGGCGCTGGACGAGCAGTACTTC
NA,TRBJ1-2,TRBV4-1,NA,CASSRGLSPEYGYTF,TGCGCCAGCAGCCGAGGCTTATCTCCTGAGTATGGCTACACCTTC
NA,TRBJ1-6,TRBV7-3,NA,CASSPTGGYNSPLHF,TGTGCCAGCAGCCCCACCGGAGGGTATAATTCACCCCTCCACTTT